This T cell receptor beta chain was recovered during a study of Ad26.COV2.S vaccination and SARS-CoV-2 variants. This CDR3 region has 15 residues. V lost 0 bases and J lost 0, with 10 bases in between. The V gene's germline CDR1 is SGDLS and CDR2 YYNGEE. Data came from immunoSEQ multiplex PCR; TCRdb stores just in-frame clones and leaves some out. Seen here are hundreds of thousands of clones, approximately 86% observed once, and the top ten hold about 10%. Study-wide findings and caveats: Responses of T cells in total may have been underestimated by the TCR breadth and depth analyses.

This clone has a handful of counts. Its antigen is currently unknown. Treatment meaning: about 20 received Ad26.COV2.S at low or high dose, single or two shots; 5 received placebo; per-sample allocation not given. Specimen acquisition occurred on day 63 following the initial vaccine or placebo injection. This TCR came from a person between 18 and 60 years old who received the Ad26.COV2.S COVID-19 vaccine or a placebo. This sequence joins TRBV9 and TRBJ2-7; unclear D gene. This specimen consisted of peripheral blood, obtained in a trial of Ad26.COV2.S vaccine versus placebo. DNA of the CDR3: TGTGCCAGCAGCGTAGCCGCAGACCTCTCCTACGAGCAGTACTTC. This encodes CASSVAADLSYEQYF.